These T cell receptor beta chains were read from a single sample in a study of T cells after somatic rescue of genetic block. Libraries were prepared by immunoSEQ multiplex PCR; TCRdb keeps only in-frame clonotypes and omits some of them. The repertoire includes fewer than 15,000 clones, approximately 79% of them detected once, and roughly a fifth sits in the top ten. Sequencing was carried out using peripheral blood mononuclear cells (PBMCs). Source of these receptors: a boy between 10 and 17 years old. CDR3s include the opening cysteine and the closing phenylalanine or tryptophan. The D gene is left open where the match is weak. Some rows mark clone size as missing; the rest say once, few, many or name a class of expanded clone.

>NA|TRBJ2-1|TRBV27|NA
TGTGCCAGCAGTTCTAGCCCGACGGGAAGCTCCTACAATGAGCAGTTCTTC
CASSSSPTGSSYNEQFF
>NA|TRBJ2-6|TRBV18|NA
TGTGCCAGCTCACCAGAATGGGCATATCGGGCCAACGTCCTGACTTTC
CASSPEWAYRANVLTF
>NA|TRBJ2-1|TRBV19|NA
TGTGCCAGTAGTATACCTAGATATGACAATGATGAGCAGTTCTTC
CASSIPRYDNDEQFF
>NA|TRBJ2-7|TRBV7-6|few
TGTGCCAGCAGCTTCTTTCAGGGCTACGAGCAGTACTTC
CASSFFQGYEQYF
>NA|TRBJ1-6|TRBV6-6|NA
TGTGCCAGCAAAGGAGGTTGGCCACCCCTCCACTTT
CASKGGWPPLHF
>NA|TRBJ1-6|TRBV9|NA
TGTGCCAGCAGCGTGGGAGAACGAGGTTCACCCCTCCACTTT
CASSVGERGSPLHF
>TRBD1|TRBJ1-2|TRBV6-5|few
TGTGCCAGCAGCTTACTTACAGGGGATGGCTACACCTTC
CASSLLTGDGYTF
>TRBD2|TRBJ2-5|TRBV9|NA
TGTGCCAGCAGCGTAGGAAGGCTAGCGGGGTACCAAGAGACCCAGTACTTC
CASSVGRLAGYQETQYF
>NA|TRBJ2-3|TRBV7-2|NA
TGTGCCAGCAGCTTAGCTGTCCTCACAGATACGCAGTATTTT
CASSLAVLTDTQYF
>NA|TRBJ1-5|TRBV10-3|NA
TGTGCCATCAGAGACGTAGATCAGCCCCAGCATTTT
CAIRDVDQPQHF
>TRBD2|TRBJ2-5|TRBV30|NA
TGTGCCTGGGTTCCGGGAGGGTCAAGAGATTTAGGGACCCAGTACTTC
CAWVPGGSRDLGTQYF
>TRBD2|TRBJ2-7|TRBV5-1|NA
TGCGCCAGCAGCTTGGATAGCGGGAGGGAGGTGCAGTACTTC
CASSLDSGREVQYF
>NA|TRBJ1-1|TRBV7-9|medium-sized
TGTGCCAGCAGCTTCCTCCGGGGCCCTGGAGGCACTGAAGCTTTCTTT
CASSFLRGPGGTEAFF
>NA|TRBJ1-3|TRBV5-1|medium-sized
TGCGCCAGCAGCTTGGCGCAGGGATCGACTGGAAACACCATATATTTT
CASSLAQGSTGNTIYF
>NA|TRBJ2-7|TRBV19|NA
TGTGCCAGTAGTATCCACATCGCGACAGGCCTCCCCTACGAGCAGTACTTC
CASSIHIATGLPYEQYF
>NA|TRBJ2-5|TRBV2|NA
TGTGCCAGCAGTGGTCTTCAAGAGACCCAGTACTTC
CASSGLQETQYF
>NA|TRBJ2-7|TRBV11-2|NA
TGTGCCAGCAGCTTCTCGGTGGGGAGCTCCTACGAGCAGTACTTC
CASSFSVGSSYEQYF
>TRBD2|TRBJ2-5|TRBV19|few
TGTGCCAGTAGGGCTAGCGGGAGGGCCGGGGAGACCCAGTACTTC
CASRASGRAGETQYF
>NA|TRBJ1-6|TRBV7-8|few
TGTGCCAGCAGCTTAGACAGACTCTATAATTCACCCCTCCACTTT
CASSLDRLYNSPLHF
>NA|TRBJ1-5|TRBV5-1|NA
TGCGCCAGCAGTTTTACAGGGCTGAGCAATCAGCCCCAGCATTTT
CASSFTGLSNQPQHF
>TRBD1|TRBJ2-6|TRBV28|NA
TGTGCCAGCGGGACAGGCCACTCTGGGGCCAACGTCCTGACTTTC
CASGTGHSGANVLTF
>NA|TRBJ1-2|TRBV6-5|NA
TGTGCCAGCAGTGTATCCAGGAGCTACACCTTC
CASSVSRSYTF
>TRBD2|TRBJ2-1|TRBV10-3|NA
TGTGCCATCAGTGAGTCGGGGACTAGCGGGGGGACCTCCTACAATGAGCAGTTCTTC
CAISESGTSGGTSYNEQFF
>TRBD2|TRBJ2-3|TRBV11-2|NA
TGTGCCAGCAGCTTAGAGGTAGCGGGAGGGTTTGATACGCAGTATTTT
CASSLEVAGGFDTQYF
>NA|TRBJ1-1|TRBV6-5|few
TGTGCCAGCAGTCGCGGGGGGCGCCCAGCCACTGAAGCTTTCTTT
CASSRGGRPATEAFF
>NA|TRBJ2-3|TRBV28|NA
TGTGCCAGCAGTTTAGGAGGGATACAGGATACGCAGTATTTT
CASSLGGIQDTQYF
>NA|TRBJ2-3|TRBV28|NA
TGTGCCAGCAGACCGCTAGCACACACAGATACGCAGTATTTT
CASRPLAHTDTQYF
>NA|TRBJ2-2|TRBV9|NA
TGTGCCAGCAGCGTACTAGGGAACACCGGGGAGCTGTTTTTT
CASSVLGNTGELFF
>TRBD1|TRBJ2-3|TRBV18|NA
TGTGCCAGCTCACCTAAGGACAGGGGGCAGTCAGATACGCAGTATTTT
CASSPKDRGQSDTQYF
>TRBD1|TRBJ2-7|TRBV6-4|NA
TGTGCCAGCACTGACCCCTTGACAGGGCATTCCTACGAGCAGTACTTC
CASTDPLTGHSYEQYF
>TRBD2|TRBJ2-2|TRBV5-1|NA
TGCGCCAGCAGCTTCCTCGGACTAGCGGGAGGGGTTGTTACCGGGGAGCTGTTTTTT
CASSFLGLAGGVVTGELFF
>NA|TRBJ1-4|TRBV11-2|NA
TGTGCCAGCAGCTTCCTTGCAACTAATGAAAAACTGTTTTTT
CASSFLATNEKLFF
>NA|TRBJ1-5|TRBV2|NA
TGTGCCAGCAGTGTGACTTCGGACAGCAATCAGCCCCAGCATTTT
CASSVTSDSNQPQHF
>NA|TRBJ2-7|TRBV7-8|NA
TGTGCCAGCAGCCCTAGGGGGGGGCAGGGGACCTACGAGCAGTACTTC
CASSPRGGQGTYEQYF
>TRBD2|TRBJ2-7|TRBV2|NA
TGTGCCAGCAGTGAAGCTTCGGGACTAGTGGTCTACGAGCAGTACTTC
CASSEASGLVVYEQYF
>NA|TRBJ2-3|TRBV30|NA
TGTGCCTGGAGTAGGGTAGCAGATACGCAGTATTTT
CAWSRVADTQYF
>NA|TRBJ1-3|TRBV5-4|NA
TGTGCCAGCAGCTTAAAACCAGGGGGAAACACCATATATTTT
CASSLKPGGNTIYF
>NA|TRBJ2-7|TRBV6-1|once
TGTGCCAGCAGTGAACGTAGAGGGGCCAGGACGTTCTACGAGCAGTACTTC
CASSERRGARTFYEQYF
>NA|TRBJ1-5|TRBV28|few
TGTGCCACCGAAAGTACTAATAGCAATCAGCCCCAGCATTTT
CATESTNSNQPQHF
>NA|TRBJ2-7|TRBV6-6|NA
TGTGCCAGCATAGGTCTCTACGAGCAGTACTTC
CASIGLYEQYF
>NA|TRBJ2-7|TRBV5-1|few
TGCGCCAGCAGCTTGGCCGGGACAACCGAGCAGTACTTC
CASSLAGTTEQYF
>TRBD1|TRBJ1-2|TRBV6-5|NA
TGTGCCAGCAGCCTTCGACAGGGGCTATTTGATGGCTACACCTTC
CASSLRQGLFDGYTF
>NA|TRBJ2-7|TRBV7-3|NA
TGTGCCAGCAGCTTAGATGGGCACAGGAGGGGGCGTGAGCAGTACTTC
CASSLDGHRRGREQYF
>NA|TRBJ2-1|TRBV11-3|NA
TGTGCCAGCAGCTTAGGTGGGAGGTCCTACAATGAGCAGTTCTTC
CASSLGGRSYNEQFF
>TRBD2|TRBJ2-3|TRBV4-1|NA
TGCGCCAGCAGCCAAGAAAGCGGTAGCGGGAGGACAGATACGCAGTATTTT
CASSQESGSGRTDTQYF